This T cell receptor (beta chain) was found in a study of control samples from healthy donors and cancer patients. This CDR3 region has 12 residues. Trimming left V 6 bases short and J 9 bases short, with 15 bases between. Germline V CDR1 and CDR2: MNHEY, SMNVEV (reference sequence). Libraries were prepared by immunoSEQ multiplex PCR; TCRdb keeps only in-frame clonotypes and omits some of them. The table includes more than 150,000 clones, roughly nine tenths detected once. This chain connects TRBV27 to TRBJ2-7, with D perhaps matching TRBD2 (6 bases). The sample comprised blood. The TCR originated in a woman aged 25-40 years in good health. The CDR3, as DNA: TGTGCCAGCAGGGCCTCCGGGAGAGCGCAGTACTTC. Translation gives CASRASGRAQYF.